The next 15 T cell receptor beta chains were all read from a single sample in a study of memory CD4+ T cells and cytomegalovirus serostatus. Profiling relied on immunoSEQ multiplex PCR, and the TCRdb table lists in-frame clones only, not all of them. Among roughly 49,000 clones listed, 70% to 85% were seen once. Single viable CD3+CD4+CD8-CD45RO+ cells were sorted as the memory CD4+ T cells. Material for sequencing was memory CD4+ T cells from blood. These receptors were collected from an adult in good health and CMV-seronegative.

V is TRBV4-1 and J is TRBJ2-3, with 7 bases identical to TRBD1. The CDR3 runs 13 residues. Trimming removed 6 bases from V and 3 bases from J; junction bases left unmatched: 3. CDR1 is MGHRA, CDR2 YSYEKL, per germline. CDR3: CASRRQGTDTQYF. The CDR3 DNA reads TGCGCCAGCAGACGACAGGGAACAGATACGCAGTATTTT.

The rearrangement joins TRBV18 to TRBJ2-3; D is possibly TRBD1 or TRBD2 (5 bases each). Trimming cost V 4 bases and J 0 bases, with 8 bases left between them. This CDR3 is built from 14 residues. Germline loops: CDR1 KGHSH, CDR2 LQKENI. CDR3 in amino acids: CASSQGRSTDTQYF. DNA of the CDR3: TGTGCCAGCTCACAGGGACGGAGCACAGATACGCAGTATTTT.

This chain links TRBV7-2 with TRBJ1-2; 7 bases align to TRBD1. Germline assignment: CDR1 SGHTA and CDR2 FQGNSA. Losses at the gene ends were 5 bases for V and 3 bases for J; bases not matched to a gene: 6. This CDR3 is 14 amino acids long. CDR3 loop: CASSVTGTDYGYTF. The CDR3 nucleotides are TGTGCCAGCAGCGTAACCGGGACAGACTATGGCTACACCTTC. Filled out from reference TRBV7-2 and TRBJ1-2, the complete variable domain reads GAGVSQSPSNKVTEKGKDVELRCDPISGHTALYWYRQSLGQGLEFLIYFQGNSAPDKSGLPSDRFSAERTGGSVSTLTIQRTQQEDSAVYLCASSVTGTDYGYTFGSGTRLTVV.

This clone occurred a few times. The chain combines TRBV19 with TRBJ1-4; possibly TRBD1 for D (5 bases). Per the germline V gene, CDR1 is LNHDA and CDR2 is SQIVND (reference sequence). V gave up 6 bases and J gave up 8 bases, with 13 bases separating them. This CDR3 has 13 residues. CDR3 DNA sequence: TGTGCCAGTAGGAGGGACCTTGTGGAAAAACTGTTTTTT. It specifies CASRRDLVEKLFF. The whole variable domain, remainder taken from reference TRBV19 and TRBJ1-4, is DGGITQSPKYLFRKEGQNVTLSCEQNLNHDAMYWYRQDPGQGLRLIYYSQIVNDFQKGDIAEGYSVSREKKESFPLTVTSAQKNPTAFYLCASRRDLVEKLFFGSGTQLSVL.

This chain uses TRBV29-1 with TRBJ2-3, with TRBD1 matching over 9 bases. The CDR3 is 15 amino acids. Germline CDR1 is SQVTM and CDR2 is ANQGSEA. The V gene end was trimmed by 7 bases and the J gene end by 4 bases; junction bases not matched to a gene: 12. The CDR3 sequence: CSARAGTGWADTQYF. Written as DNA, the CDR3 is TGCAGCGCCCGCGCCGGGACAGGGTGGGCAGATACGCAGTATTTT.

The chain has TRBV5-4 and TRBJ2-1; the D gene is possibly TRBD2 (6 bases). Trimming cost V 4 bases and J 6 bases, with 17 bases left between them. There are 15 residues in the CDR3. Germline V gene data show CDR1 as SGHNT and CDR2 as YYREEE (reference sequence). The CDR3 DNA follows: TGTGCCAGCAGCACCGGGAGTGGGCGGGGCAATGAGCAGTTCTTC. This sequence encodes CASSTGSGRGNEQFF.

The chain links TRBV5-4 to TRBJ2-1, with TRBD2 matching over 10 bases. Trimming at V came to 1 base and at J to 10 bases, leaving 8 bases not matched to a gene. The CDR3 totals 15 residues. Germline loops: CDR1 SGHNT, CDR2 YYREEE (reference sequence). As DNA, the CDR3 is TGTGCCAGCAGCTTGCGGAGCGGGGGGGCCGGGGAGCAGTTCTTC. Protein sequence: CASSLRSGGAGEQFF. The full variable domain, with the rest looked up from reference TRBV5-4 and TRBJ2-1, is ETGVTQSPTHLIKTRGQQVTLRCSSQSGHNTVSWYQQALGQGPQFIFQYYREEENGRGNFPPRFSGLQFPNYSSELNVNALELDDSALYLCASSLRSGGAGEQFFGPGTRLTVL.

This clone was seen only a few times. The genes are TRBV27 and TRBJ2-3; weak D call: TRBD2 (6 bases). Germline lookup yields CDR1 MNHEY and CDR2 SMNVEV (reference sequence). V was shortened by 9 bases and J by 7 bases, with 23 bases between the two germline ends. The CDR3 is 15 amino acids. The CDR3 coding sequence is TGTGCCAGGCTGATTGACCCTCGGAGGGCGAATACGCAGTATTTT. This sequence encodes CARLIDPRRANTQYF.

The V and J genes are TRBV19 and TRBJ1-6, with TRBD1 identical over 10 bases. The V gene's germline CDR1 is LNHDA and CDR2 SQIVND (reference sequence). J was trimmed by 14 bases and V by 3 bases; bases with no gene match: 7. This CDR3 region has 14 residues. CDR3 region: CASSIPGDRGALHF. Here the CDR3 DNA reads TGTGCCAGTAGTATCCCCGGGGACAGGGGAGCCCTCCACTTT.

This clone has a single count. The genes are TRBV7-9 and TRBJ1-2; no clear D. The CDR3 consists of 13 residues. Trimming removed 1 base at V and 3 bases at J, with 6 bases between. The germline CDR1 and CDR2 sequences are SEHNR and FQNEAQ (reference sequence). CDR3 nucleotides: TGTGCCAGCAGCTTAGGCAGAGACTATGGCTACACCTTC. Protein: CASSLGRDYGYTF.

The chain's CDR3 is CASSLNRPRGSGANVLTF. CDR3 bases: TGTGCCAGCAGCTTAAATCGGCCACGGGGATCTGGGGCCAACGTCCTGACTTTC. The chain employs TRBV7-8 and TRBJ2-6, with D possibly matching TRBD2 (5 bases). V gave up 2 bases and J gave up 1 base, with 15 bases separating them. This CDR3 spans 18 amino acids. The germline gives CDR1 SGHVS, CDR2 FQNEAQ.

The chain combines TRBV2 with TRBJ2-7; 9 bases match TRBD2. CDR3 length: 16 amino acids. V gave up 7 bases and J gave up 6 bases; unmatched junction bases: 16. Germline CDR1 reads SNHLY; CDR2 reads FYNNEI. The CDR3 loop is CASTPQGLAGFSEQYF. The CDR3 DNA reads TGTGCCAGCACTCCGCAGGGGCTAGCGGGGTTCTCCGAGCAGTACTTC.

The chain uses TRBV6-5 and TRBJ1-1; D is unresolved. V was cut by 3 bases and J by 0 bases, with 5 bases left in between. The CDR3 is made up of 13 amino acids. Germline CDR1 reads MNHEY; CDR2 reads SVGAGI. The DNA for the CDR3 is TGTGCCAGCAGTTATAACGTGAACACTGAAGCTTTCTTT. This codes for CASSYNVNTEAFF.

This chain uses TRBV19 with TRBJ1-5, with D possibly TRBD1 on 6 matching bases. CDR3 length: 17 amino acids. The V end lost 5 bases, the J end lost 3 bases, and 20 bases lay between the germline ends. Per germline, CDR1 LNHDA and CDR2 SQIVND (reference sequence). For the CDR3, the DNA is TGTGCCAGTAGTGATCCCCAGGGGAGCGGGGACAATCAGCCCCAGCATTTT. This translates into CASSDPQGSGDNQPQHF.

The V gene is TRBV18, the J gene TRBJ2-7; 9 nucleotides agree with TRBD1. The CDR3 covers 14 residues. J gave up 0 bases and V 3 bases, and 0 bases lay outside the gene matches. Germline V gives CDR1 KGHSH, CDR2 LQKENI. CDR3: CASSPGQGSYEQYF. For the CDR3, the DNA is TGTGCCAGCTCACCGGGACAGGGCTCCTACGAGCAGTACTTC.